What follows are 29 T cell receptor beta chains derived from one specimen sequenced in a study of blood T cell repertoires in COVID-19. Some clones are missing from TCRdb's copy, which holds only in-frame ones; the method was immunoSEQ multiplex PCR. The top ten hold about 2.1% of the sample, which has about 190,000 clones, 80% to 90% seen once. Source material: peripheral blood. Source of these receptors: a man between 65 and 85 years old with active or convalescent COVID-19.

This sequence joins TRBV5-6 and TRBJ1-1; a weak D match, TRBD1 (5 bases). CDR1 is SGHDT, CDR2 YYEEEE, per germline. This CDR3 comprises 14 residues. The V end lost 5 bases, the J end lost 1 base, and 12 bases lay between the germline ends. For the CDR3, the DNA is TGTGCCAGCAGTCCTGGGGGGTGGAACACTGAAGCTTTCTTT. Its translation is CASSPGGWNTEAFF.

V gene TRBV30 combines with J gene TRBJ2-4; no firm D call. The CDR3 is 14 amino acids. In germline, CDR1 is GTSNPN, CDR2 SVGIG (reference sequence). V lost 0 bases and J 7 bases, leaving 13 bases between the germline ends. CDR3: CAWSVTARLNIQYF. The CDR3 bases are TGTGCCTGGAGTGTAACCGCTAGATTGAACATTCAGTACTTC.

The chain couples TRBV2 to TRBJ1-5; the match to TRBD1 covers 8 bases. The CDR3 loop spans 16 amino acids. Germline V gene lookup returns CDR1 SNHLY and CDR2 FYNNEI. With 6 bases clipped from V and 1 base from J, the junction kept 8 bases outside the gene matches. The CDR3 DNA reads TGTGCCAGCAGACGAAGGACAGGGAGCAGCAATCAGCCCCAGCATTTT. Amino acids: CASRRRTGSSNQPQHF. The complete variable domain, with remaining parts taken from reference TRBV2 and TRBJ1-5, reads EPEVTQTPSHQVTQMGQEVILRCVPISNHLYFYWYRQILGQKVEFLVSFYNNEISEKSEIFDDQFSVERPDGSNFTLKIRSTKLEDSAMYFCASRRRTGSSNQPQHFGDGTRLSIL.

This rearrangement joins TRBV11-3 to TRBJ1-1, with D possibly being TRBD1 (5 bases). Trimming left V 1 base short and J 2 bases short, with 8 bases between. CDR3 length: 14 residues. Germline V gene sequence: CDR1 SGHNT, CDR2 YENEEA. The CDR3 region has the DNA TGTGCCAGCAGCTTAGGAACAGGTAACACTGAAGCTTTCTTT. This encodes CASSLGTGNTEAFF.

This rearrangement joins TRBV5-1 to TRBJ1-2, with 9 nucleotides matching TRBD1. Germline trimming cut 0 bases from V and 2 bases from J; bases unmatched to any gene: 2. Germline V gene sequence: CDR1 SGHRS, CDR2 YFSETQ. The CDR3 totals 15 residues. The CDR3 sequence: CASSLDGQGNYGYTF. DNA for the CDR3: TGCGCCAGCAGCTTGGATGGACAGGGGAACTATGGCTACACCTTC.

This chain uses TRBV28 with TRBJ2-3, with D tentatively TRBD2 (6 bases). CDR3 length: 13 amino acids. Trimming pared 8 bases from V and 5 bases from J, leaving 14 bases between. Germline V lookup: CDR1 MDHEN, CDR2 SYDVKM. This CDR3 reads CASLPSAGDTQYF. The CDR3, as DNA: TGTGCCAGCCTTCCATCAGCGGGAGATACGCAGTATTTT.

The V gene is TRBV28, the J gene TRBJ2-1; 9 nucleotides align to TRBD2. The V gene's germline CDR1 is MDHEN and CDR2 SYDVKM. The CDR3 sequence is 16 residues long. Germline trimming cut 3 bases from V and 7 bases from J; bases unmatched to any gene: 10. The CDR3 spells CASSFLYAGGGNEQFF. The CDR3 nucleotides are TGTGCCAGCAGTTTCCTATATGCGGGGGGGGGAAATGAGCAGTTCTTC.

This clone appeared once. The chain links TRBV5-1 to TRBJ2-7; TRBD1 matches at 7 bases. From germline, CDR1 is SGHRS and CDR2 YFSETQ. There are 15 residues in the CDR3. Unmatched junction bases numbered 10, after V lost 0 bases and J lost 7 bases. DNA for the CDR3: TGCGCCAGCAGCTTGGGAGGGGGCCATGGTCAGGAGCAGTACTTC. Translation: CASSLGGGHGQEQYF.

The V call is TRBV4-3, the J call TRBJ1-4; 8 bases map to TRBD1. The V gene's germline CDR1 is LGHNA and CDR2 YSLEER. J was trimmed by 6 bases and V by 0 bases; bases with no gene match: 3. This CDR3 comprises 15 residues. The CDR3: CASSQETGVYEKLFF. The CDR3 DNA follows: TGCGCCAGCAGCCAAGAGACAGGGGTTTATGAAAAACTGTTTTTT.

The V and J genes are TRBV7-2 and TRBJ2-7, with D possibly being TRBD2 (5 bases). CDR1 is SGHTA and CDR2 is FQGNSA in the germline V gene. The ends were cut back, 3 bases at V and 4 bases at J, with 13 bases in the middle. The CDR3 is 14 residues long. The CDR3 DNA is TGTGCCAGCAGCTTCGGCGGAGGTTGGTACGAGCAGTACTTC. Translated, it gives CASSFGGGWYEQYF.

CDR3 in DNA: TGTGCCAGCAGGGGGCAGAACTATGGCTACACCTTC. Residues: CASRGQNYGYTF. V and J are TRBV28 and TRBJ1-2, with TRBD1 as a possible D gene (5 bases). The length of the CDR3 is 12 residues. Per the germline V gene, CDR1 is MDHEN and CDR2 is SYDVKM. The V gene lost 6 bases and the J gene lost 2 bases, with 7 bases spanning the gap.

V and J are TRBV2 and TRBJ1-2; TRBD1 matches 9 bases. V lost 1 base, J lost 8 bases, and 11 bases stayed unmatched. Germline loops: CDR1 SNHLY, CDR2 FYNNEI. The CDR3 covers 16 residues. The CDR3 bases are TGTGCCAGCAGTGAAGGACCGGGACAGGGAATTGGAGGCTACACCTTC. This sequence encodes CASSEGPGQGIGGYTF.

The chain uses TRBV5-1 and TRBJ2-3, with 9 bases aligning to TRBD1. Trimming cost V 4 bases and J 2 bases; bases outside gene matches: 5. The CDR3 runs to 15 residues. Per the germline V gene, CDR1 is SGHRS and CDR2 is YFSETQ. The CDR3 sequence: CASSPRTGDTDTQYF. The CDR3 coding sequence is TGCGCCAGCAGCCCCCGGACAGGGGACACAGATACGCAGTATTTT.

This chain links TRBV5-1 with TRBJ2-3; D perhaps matches TRBD1 (5 bases). The length of the CDR3 is 16 residues. V lost 0 bases to trimming and J lost 2 bases, with 13 bases between them. From germline, CDR1 is SGHRS and CDR2 YFSETQ. In nucleotides, the CDR3 is TGCGCCAGCAGCTTGGGGCAGGGCGTTAACACAGATACGCAGTATTTT. Translation gives CASSLGQGVNTDTQYF.

This rearrangement joins TRBV2 to TRBJ2-7, with D perhaps matching TRBD2 (5 bases). With 6 bases removed from V and 2 bases from J, the gap between germline ends came to 11 bases. Germline CDR1 reads SNHLY; CDR2 reads FYNNEI. The CDR3 runs to 13 residues. This chain's CDR3 is CASSPRGTYEQYF. The CDR3 DNA follows: TGTGCCAGCAGCCCCCGAGGGACCTACGAGCAGTACTTC.

The chain employs TRBV10-3 and TRBJ2-7; D is perhaps TRBD2 (6 bases). The CDR3 spans 13 residues. Germline assignment: CDR1 ENHRY and CDR2 SYGVKD. V gave up 9 bases and J gave up 10 bases, with 22 bases separating them. CDR3: CAIRREIGGTQYF. Here the CDR3 DNA reads TGTGCCATTCGACGAGAAATCGGGGGTACTCAGTACTTC.

This clone was seen only a few times. J is TRBJ2-2 and V is TRBV5-1, with 7 nucleotides matching TRBD1. The CDR3 has 15 residues. From germline, CDR1 is SGHRS and CDR2 YFSETQ. V lost 3 bases and J lost 5; bases outside the gene matches: 7. This CDR3 reads CASSSGTVGTGELFF. The CDR3 nucleotides are TGCGCCAGCAGCTCCGGGACAGTCGGGACCGGGGAGCTGTTTTTT.

There are a few counts of this clone. The gene calls are TRBV5-8 and TRBJ2-5, with 7 bases fitting TRBD2. This CDR3 contains 15 residues. V lost 4 bases to trimming and J lost 5 bases; unmatched junction nucleotides: 11. The germline V gene encodes CDR1 SGHTS and CDR2 YDEGEE. In DNA, the CDR3 is TGTGCCAGCAGCCCTAGTTGGGCGGGAGTTGAGACCCAGTACTTC. This codes for CASSPSWAGVETQYF.

The V and J genes are TRBV11-2 and TRBJ2-7, with D hard to call. Germline loops: CDR1 SGHAT, CDR2 FQNNGV. V was cut by 5 bases and J by 3 bases, with 17 bases left in between. CDR3 length: 15 amino acids. The CDR3 DNA reads TGTGCCAGCAGCGCCTACAGTAATAACCTCTACGAGCAGTACTTC. Protein sequence: CASSAYSNNLYEQYF. The full variable domain, rest sourced from reference TRBV11-2 and TRBJ2-7, is EAGVAQSPRYKIIEKRQSVAFWCNPISGHATLYWYQQILGQGPKLLIQFQNNGVVDDSQLPKDRFSAERLKGVDSTLKIQPAKLEDSAVYLCASSAYSNNLYEQYFGPGTRLTVT.

V and J are TRBV5-4 and TRBJ2-2, with a possible D match to TRBD2 (5 bases). Germline CDR1 SGHNT, CDR2 YYREEE (reference sequence). V gave up 9 bases and J gave up 7 bases, with 16 bases separating them. The length of the CDR3 is 13 residues. This CDR3 is CATSDQRNGELFF. CDR3 bases: TGTGCCACCTCCGACCAGCGGAACGGGGAGCTGTTTTTT.

The chain has TRBV4-3 and TRBJ1-1; no clear D gene. The germline V gene has CDR1 LGHNA and CDR2 YSLEER. Deletions cut 0 bases from V and 4 bases from J, with 12 bases between. The CDR3 extends over 15 amino acids. The CDR3 DNA sequence: TGCGCCAGCAGCCAAGATCCACAGACCGTCACTGAAGCTTTCTTT. It yields the protein CASSQDPQTVTEAFF.

The rearrangement joins TRBV24-1 to TRBJ2-7; D gene ambiguous. The V end lost 4 bases, the J end lost 3 bases, and 6 bases lay between the germline ends. This CDR3 is 12 amino acids long. Per the germline V gene, CDR1 is KGHDR and CDR2 is SFDVKD. The CDR3 DNA reads TGTGCCACCAGTGAGGGCAACTACGAGCAGTACTTC. This translates into CATSEGNYEQYF.

This clone appeared a few times. The rearrangement joins TRBV29-1 to TRBJ1-5; D is perhaps TRBD1 (6 bases). V dropped 8 bases and J dropped 0 bases, with 26 bases sitting between them. There are 18 residues in the CDR3. Looked up from germline, CDR1 is SQVTM and CDR2 is ANQGSEA. The CDR3 is CSSTTRRGGNHSNQPQHF. Written as DNA, the CDR3 is TGCAGCTCTACCACCCGAAGAGGGGGTAACCATAGCAATCAGCCCCAGCATTTT.

The CDR3 DNA reads as TGTGCCAGCAGCCAACAGGGGGCGAGTACAGATACGCAGTATTTT. This codes for CASSQQGASTDTQYF. The V and J genes are TRBV2 and TRBJ2-3; 9 bases fit TRBD1. There are 15 residues in the CDR3. With 6 bases clipped from V and 3 bases from J, the junction kept 7 bases outside the gene matches. The V gene's germline CDR1 is SNHLY and CDR2 FYNNEI.

This rearrangement joins TRBV28 to TRBJ2-7, with D maybe TRBD1 (7 bases). This CDR3 is 14 amino acids long. V was shortened by 6 bases and J by 6 bases, with 18 bases between the two germline ends. The germline V gene has CDR1 MDHEN and CDR2 SYDVKM. The CDR3 loop is CASRIAGGSLEQYF. Here the CDR3 DNA reads TGTGCCAGCAGAATCGCAGGGGGGTCGCTCGAGCAGTACTTC.

Here the CDR3 reads CASSATLDRGETQYF. The DNA for the CDR3 is TGTGCCAGCAGCGCAACACTCGACAGGGGAGAGACCCAGTACTTC. This rearrangement joins TRBV9 to TRBJ2-5; 8 nucleotides match TRBD1. The V and J ends lost 3 bases and 4 bases, in that order; junction bases with no gene match: 8. Germline V CDR1 and CDR2: SGDLS, YYNGEE. The CDR3 loop spans 15 amino acids.

V and J are TRBV30 and TRBJ1-6; 11 bases are shared with TRBD1. This CDR3 is 15 amino acids long. V shed 0 bases and J 7 bases; nucleotides not matched to a gene: 2. CDR1 is GTSNPN, CDR2 SVGIG, per germline (reference sequence). The CDR3 DNA follows: TGTGCCTGGAGTGTAGGACAGGGGGCGAATTCACCCCTCCACTTT. Translation: CAWSVGQGANSPLHF.

This clone was detected once. This sequence joins TRBV7-2 and TRBJ1-5, with 7 bases that match TRBD1. CDR1 is SGHTA, CDR2 FQGNSA, per germline. The CDR3 sequence is 16 residues long. V trimming: 1 base; J trimming: 4 bases; junction bases outside the gene matches: 7. This chain's CDR3 is CASSLVGQFGNQPQHF. The CDR3 DNA follows: TGTGCCAGCAGCTTAGTGGGACAGTTCGGAAATCAGCCCCAGCATTTT.

This chain connects TRBV28 to TRBJ1-2; 11 bases map to TRBD1. Germline values: CDR1 MDHEN, CDR2 SYDVKM. V dropped 6 bases and J dropped 8; count of bases not matched to a gene: 8. The CDR3 runs to 14 residues. CDR3 DNA sequence: TGTGCCAGCAGCCCCGGACAGGGGGCTTGGGGCTACACCTTC. It is translated as CASSPGQGAWGYTF.